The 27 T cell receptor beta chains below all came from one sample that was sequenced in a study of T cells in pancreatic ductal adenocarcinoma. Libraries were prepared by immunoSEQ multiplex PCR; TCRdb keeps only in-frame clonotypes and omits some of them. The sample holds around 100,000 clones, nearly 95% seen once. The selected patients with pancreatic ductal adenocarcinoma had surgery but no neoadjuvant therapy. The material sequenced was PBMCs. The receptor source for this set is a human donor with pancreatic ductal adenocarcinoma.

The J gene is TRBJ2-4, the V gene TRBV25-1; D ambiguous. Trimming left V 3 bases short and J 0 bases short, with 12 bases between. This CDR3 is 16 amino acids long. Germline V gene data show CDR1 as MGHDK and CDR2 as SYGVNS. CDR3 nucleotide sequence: TGTGCCAGCAGTGATTCAGGCTTCATAGCCAAAAACATTCAGTACTTC. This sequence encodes CASSDSGFIAKNIQYF.

This CDR3 reads CASSPGTGGRGDTQYF. The CDR3 DNA sequence: TGCGCCAGCAGCCCAGGGACAGGGGGCAGGGGAGATACGCAGTATTTT. V gene TRBV5-1 combines with J gene TRBJ2-3, with 12 bases fitting TRBD1. The CDR3 totals 16 residues. CDR1 is SGHRS and CDR2 is YFSETQ in the germline V gene. Trimming at V came to 4 bases and at J to 5 bases, leaving 8 bases not matched to a gene.

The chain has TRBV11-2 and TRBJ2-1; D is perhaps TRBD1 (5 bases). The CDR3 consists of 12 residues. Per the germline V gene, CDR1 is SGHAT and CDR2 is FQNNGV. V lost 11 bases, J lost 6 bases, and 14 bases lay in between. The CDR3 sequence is CAGLDRTNEQFF. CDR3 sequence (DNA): TGTGCCGGCCTTGACAGAACCAATGAGCAGTTCTTC.

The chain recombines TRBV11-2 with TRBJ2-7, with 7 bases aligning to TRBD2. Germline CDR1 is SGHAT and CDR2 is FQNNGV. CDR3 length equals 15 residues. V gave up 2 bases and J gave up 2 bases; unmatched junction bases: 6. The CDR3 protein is CASSLWGGEPYEQYF. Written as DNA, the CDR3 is TGTGCCAGCAGCTTATGGGGAGGGGAGCCCTACGAGCAGTACTTC. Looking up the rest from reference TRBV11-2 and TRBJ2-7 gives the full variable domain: EAGVAQSPRYKIIEKRQSVAFWCNPISGHATLYWYQQILGQGPKLLIQFQNNGVVDDSQLPKDRFSAERLKGVDSTLKIQPAKLEDSAVYLCASSLWGGEPYEQYFGPGTRLTVT.

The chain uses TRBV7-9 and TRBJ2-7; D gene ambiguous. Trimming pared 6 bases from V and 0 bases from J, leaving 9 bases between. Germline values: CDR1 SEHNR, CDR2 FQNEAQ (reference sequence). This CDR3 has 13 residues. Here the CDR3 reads CASRGVSSYEQYF. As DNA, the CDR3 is TGTGCCAGCAGGGGCGTTAGCTCCTACGAGCAGTACTTC.

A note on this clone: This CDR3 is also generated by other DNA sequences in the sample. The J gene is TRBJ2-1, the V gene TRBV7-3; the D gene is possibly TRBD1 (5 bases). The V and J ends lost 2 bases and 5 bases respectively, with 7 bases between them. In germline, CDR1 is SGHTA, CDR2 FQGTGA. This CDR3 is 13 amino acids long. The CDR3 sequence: CASSLDRNNEQFF. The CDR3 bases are TGTGCCAGCAGCTTAGACAGAAACAATGAGCAGTTCTTC.

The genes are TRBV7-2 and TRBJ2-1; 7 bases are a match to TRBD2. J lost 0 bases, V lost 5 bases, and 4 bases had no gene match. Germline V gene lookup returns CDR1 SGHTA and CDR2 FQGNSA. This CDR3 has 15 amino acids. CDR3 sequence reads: CASSLTSVSYNEQFF. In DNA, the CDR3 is TGTGCCAGCAGCCTCACTAGCGTCTCCTACAATGAGCAGTTCTTC.

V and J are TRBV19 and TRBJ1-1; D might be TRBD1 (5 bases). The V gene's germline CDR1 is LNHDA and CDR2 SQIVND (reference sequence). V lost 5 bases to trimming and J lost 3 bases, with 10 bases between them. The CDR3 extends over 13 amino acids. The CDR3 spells CASSWGRDTEAFF. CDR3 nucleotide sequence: TGTGCCAGTAGTTGGGGCAGGGACACTGAAGCTTTCTTT.

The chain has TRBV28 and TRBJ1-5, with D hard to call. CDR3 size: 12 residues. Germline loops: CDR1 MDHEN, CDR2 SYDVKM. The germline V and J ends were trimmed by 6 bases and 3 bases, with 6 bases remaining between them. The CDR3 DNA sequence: TGTGCCAGCAGGCAGGACAATCAGCCCCAGCATTTT. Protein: CASRQDNQPQHF.

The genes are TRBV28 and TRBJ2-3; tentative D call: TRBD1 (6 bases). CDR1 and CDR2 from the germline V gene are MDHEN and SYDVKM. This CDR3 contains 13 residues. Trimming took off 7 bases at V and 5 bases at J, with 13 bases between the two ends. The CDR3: CASTYVGGDTQYF. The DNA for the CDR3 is TGTGCCAGCACCTACGTAGGGGGAGATACGCAGTATTTT.

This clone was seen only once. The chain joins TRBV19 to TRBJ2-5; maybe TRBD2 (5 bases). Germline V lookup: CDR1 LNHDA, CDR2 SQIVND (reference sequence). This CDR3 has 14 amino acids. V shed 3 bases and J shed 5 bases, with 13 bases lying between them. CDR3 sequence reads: CASSIGLLPETQYF. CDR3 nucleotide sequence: TGTGCCAGTAGTATTGGACTCCTCCCGGAGACCCAGTACTTC.

CDR3 region: CASSPPGTGTHNEQFF. The CDR3 region has the DNA TGTGCCAGCTCACCGCCCGGGACAGGGACCCACAATGAGCAGTTCTTC. The chain is built from TRBV18 and TRBJ2-1; 9 nucleotides match TRBD1. The CDR3 totals 16 residues. V lost 3 bases and J lost 5; bases outside the gene matches: 8. The germline gives CDR1 KGHSH, CDR2 LQKENI.

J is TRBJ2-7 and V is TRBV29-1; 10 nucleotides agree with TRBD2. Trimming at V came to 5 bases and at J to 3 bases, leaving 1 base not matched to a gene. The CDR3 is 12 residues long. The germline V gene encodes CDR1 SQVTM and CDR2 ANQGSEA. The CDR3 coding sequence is TGCAGCGTTACTAGCGGGAACTACGAGCAGTACTTC. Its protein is CSVTSGNYEQYF.

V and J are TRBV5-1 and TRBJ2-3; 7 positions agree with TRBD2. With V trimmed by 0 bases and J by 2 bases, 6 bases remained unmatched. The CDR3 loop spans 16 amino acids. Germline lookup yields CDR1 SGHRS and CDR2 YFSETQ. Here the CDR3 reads CASSLAREGITDTQYF. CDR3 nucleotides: TGCGCCAGCAGCTTGGCCAGGGAGGGTATCACAGATACGCAGTATTTT.

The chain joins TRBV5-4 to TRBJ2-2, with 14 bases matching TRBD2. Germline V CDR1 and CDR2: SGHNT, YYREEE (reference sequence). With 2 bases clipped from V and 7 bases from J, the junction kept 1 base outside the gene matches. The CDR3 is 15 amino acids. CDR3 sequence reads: CASSFGTSGSGELFF. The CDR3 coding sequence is TGTGCCAGCAGCTTCGGGACTAGCGGGAGCGGGGAGCTGTTTTTT.

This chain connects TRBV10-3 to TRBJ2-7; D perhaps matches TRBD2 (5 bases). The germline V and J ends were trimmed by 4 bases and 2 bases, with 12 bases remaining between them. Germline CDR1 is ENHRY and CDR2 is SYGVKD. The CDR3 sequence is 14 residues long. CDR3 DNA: TGTGCCATCAGTGCTGGTGGGAGCCCCTACGAGCAGTACTTC. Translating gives CAISAGGSPYEQYF.

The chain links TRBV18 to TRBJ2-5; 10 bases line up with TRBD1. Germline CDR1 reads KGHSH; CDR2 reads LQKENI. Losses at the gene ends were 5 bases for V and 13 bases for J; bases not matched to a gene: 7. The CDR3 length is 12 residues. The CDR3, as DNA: TGTGCCAGCTCATCAGACCGGGACAGGGGGTACTTC. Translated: CASSSDRDRGYF.

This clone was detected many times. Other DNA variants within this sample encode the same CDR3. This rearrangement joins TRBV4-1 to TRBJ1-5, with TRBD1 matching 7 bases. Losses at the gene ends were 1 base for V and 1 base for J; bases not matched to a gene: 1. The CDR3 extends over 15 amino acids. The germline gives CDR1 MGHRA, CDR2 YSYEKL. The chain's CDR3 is CASSQVTGSNQPQHF. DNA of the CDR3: TGCGCCAGCAGCCAAGTGACAGGGAGCAATCAGCCCCAGCATTTT.

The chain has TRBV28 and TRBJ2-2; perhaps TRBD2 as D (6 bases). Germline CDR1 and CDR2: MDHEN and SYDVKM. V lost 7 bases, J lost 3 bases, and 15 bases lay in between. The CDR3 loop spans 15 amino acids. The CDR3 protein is CASKTGAVDTGELFF. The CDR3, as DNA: TGTGCCAGCAAAACGGGAGCCGTGGACACCGGGGAGCTGTTTTTT.

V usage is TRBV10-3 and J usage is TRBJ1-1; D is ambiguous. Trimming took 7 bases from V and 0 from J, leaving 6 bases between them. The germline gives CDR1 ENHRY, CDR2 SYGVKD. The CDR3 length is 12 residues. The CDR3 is CAIKSLNTEAFF. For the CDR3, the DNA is TGTGCCATCAAATCTCTGAACACTGAAGCTTTCTTT.

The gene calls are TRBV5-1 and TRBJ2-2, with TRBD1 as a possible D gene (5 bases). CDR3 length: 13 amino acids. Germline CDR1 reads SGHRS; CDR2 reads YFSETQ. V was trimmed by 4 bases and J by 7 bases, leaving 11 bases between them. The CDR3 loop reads CASSSQGGGELFF. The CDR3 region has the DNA TGCGCCAGCAGCAGCCAGGGCGGCGGGGAGCTGTTTTTT.

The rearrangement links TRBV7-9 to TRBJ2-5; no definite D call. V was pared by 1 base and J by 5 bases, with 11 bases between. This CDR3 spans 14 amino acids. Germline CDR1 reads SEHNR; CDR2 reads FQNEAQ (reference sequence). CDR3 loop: CASSLGVQVETQYF. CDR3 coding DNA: TGTGCCAGCAGCTTAGGTGTCCAGGTTGAGACCCAGTACTTC.

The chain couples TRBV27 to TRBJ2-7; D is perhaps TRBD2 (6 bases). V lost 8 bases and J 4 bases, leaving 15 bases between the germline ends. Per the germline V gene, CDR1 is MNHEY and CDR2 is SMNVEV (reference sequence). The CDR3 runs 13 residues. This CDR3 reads CASYVGGLYEQYF. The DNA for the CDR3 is TGTGCCAGCTATGTGGGAGGTTTGTACGAGCAGTACTTC.

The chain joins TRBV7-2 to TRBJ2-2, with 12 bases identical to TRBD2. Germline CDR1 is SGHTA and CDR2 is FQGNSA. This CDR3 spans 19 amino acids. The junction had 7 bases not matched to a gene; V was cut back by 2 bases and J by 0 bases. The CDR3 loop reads CASSLRASGRVANTGELFF. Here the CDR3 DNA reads TGTGCCAGCAGCTTAAGGGCTAGCGGGAGGGTCGCGAACACCGGGGAGCTGTTTTTT.

Written as DNA, the CDR3 is TGCGCCAGCAGCTTGGAGTGGCGGGAGGGCCGTGAGCAGTTCTTC. It encodes CASSLEWREGREQFF. The V and J genes are TRBV5-1 and TRBJ2-1; 9 positions agree with TRBD2. This CDR3 has 15 residues. The J segment lost 9 bases and the V segment lost 0 bases, leaving 7 bases of the junction unmatched. Germline V gives CDR1 SGHRS, CDR2 YFSETQ.

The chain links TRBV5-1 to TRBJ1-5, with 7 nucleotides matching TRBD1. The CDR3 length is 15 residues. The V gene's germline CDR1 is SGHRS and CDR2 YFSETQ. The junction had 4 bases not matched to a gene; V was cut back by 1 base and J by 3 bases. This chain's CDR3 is CASSLLGTVNQPQHF. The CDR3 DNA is TGCGCCAGCAGCTTGTTAGGGACAGTCAATCAGCCCCAGCATTTT.

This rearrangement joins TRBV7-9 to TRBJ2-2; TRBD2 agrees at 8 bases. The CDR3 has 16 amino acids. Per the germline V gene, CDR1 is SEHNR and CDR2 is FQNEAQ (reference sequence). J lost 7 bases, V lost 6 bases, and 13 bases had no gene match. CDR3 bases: TGTGCCAGCAGTTTAAGCGGGAGCCATAGAGGCGGGGAGCTGTTTTTT. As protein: CASSLSGSHRGGELFF.